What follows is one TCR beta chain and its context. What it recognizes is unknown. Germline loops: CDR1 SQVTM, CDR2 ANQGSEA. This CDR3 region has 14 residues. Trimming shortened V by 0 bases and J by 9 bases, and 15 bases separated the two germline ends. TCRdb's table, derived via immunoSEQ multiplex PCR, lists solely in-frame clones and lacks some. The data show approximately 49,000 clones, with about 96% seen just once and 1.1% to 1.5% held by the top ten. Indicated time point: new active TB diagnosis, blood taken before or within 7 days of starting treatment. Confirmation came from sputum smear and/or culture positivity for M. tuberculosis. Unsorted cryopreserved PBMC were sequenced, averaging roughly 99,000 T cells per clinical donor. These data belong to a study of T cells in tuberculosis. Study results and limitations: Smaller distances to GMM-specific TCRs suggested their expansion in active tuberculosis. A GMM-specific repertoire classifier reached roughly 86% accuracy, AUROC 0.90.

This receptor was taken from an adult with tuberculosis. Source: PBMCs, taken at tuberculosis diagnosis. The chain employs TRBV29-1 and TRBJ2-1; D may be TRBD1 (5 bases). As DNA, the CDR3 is TGCAGCGTTGAAGAAATGACAGTCGCGAGTGAGCAGTTCTTC. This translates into CSVEEMTVASEQFF.